This TCR beta chain was sequenced during a study of cytomegalovirus exposure and HLA in healthy donors. General study points: When presence/absence was analysed, sequencing depth was taken to be roughly uniform across donors. According to an earlier analysis, most TCR beta V segments yielded productive rearrangements about 90% or about 30% of the time.

Points on this clone: No antigen is known for it.

Primers: 60 Vbeta forward and 13 Jbeta reverse. Produced via immunoSEQ multiplex PCR; TCRdb's table is partial and in-frame only. The sample holds under 200,000 clones, around three quarters seen once. Trimming removed 3 bases from V and 6 bases from J, with 8 bases in between. Germline CDR1 reads DFQATT; CDR2 reads SNEGSKA (reference sequence). This CDR3 is built from 11 residues. The TCR was taken from a woman between 45 and 65 years old in good health and CMV-seronegative. The sample taken for sequencing was PBMCs. The chain joins TRBV20-1 to TRBJ1-2; D gene uncertain. CDR3 DNA: TGCAGTGCTAGTCCCATTGATGGCTACACCTTC. Encoded protein: CSASPIDGYTF.